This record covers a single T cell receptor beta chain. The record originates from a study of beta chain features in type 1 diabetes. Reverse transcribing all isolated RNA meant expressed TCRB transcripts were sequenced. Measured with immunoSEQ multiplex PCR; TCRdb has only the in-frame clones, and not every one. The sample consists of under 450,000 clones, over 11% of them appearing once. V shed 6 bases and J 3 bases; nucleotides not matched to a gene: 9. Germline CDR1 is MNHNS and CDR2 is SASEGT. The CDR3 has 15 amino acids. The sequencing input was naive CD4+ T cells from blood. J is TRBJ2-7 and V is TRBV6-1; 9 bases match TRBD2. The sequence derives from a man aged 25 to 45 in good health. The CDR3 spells CASSMTSGNFYEQYV. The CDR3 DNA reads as TGTGCCAGCAGCATGACTAGCGGAAACTTCTACGAGCAGTACGTC.